This entry describes one T cell receptor (beta chain). This table comes from immunoSEQ multiplex PCR, and its TCRdb copy is limited to in-frame clones, with some not included. The sample comprises 95,000 to 120,000 clones, 90% to 95% of which are singletons, and roughly 1.5% rests with the top ten. The data were taken from a study of T cells after somatic rescue of genetic block. This CDR3 has 14 amino acids. Germline V gene sequence: CDR1 SGHTA, CDR2 FQGTGA. V dropped 2 bases and J dropped 2 bases, with 10 bases sitting between them. The chain couples TRBV7-3 to TRBJ2-7; TRBD1 might be the D (6 bases). The sequencing sample was made of peripheral blood mononuclear cells (PBMCs). The TCR originated in a woman between 18 and 29 years old. CDR3 DNA: TGTGCCAGCAGCTTATGGGGGACACCCTACGAGCAGTACTTC. Its protein is CASSLWGTPYEQYF.